This TCR beta chain is from a study of cytomegalovirus exposure and HLA in healthy donors. In the study overall: Roughly four fifths of 350 to 400 genotyped donors fell in the Caucasian-associated ancestry cluster.

Deletions cut 6 bases from V and 1 base from J, with 13 bases between. The CDR3 runs 15 residues. The germline V gene encodes CDR1 LNHDA and CDR2 SQIVND (reference sequence). Amplification used 60 Vbeta primers and 13 Jbeta primers. Produced via immunoSEQ multiplex PCR; TCRdb's table is partial and in-frame only. The sample lists about 120,000 clones, roughly 80% occurring once. The genes are TRBV19 and TRBJ1-5; the D gene is possibly TRBD1 (5 bases). The TCR originated in a woman in her forties in good health and CMV-seronegative. Sequencing was done on a sample of PBMCs. CDR3: CASRFAGLSNQPQHF. The CDR3 coding sequence is TGTGCCAGTAGATTTGCAGGGTTGAGCAATCAGCCCCAGCATTTT.